This TCR beta chain originates from a study of T cell responses to AZD1222 COVID-19 vaccine. Looking at the study overall: Timing groups of about 4 and about 12 weeks for second doses were pooled.

Worth noting for this clone: Its cognate antigen is unknown.

Clones were read by immunoSEQ multiplex PCR, and TCRdb kept only the in-frame ones, dropping some. Of approximately 130,000 clones detected, 85% to 90% appear once; the ten largest clones hold 25% to 35%. CDR3 length: 13 residues. Trimming shortened V by 2 bases and J by 6 bases, and 10 bases separated the two germline ends. CDR1 is MNHNS and CDR2 is SASEGT in the germline V gene. Study-level findings and limits: There were mostly white British donors and more females than males, and clonal diversity was possibly underestimated. Compared with day 0, the breadth and depth of the Spike-specific TCR repertoire rose significantly after two doses of AZD1222. Nearly half of spike-specific TCRs reportedly go after variant regions that carry no mutations.

The chain employs TRBV6-1 and TRBJ1-2, with a tentative D call TRBD1 (6 bases). This clonotype was sampled from an adult in good health. The starting material was peripheral blood, obtained on day 0 of AZD1222 vaccination. In DNA, the CDR3 is TGTGCCAGCAGTGAAAGGGGGGTGGATGGCTACACCTTC. It is translated as CASSERGVDGYTF.